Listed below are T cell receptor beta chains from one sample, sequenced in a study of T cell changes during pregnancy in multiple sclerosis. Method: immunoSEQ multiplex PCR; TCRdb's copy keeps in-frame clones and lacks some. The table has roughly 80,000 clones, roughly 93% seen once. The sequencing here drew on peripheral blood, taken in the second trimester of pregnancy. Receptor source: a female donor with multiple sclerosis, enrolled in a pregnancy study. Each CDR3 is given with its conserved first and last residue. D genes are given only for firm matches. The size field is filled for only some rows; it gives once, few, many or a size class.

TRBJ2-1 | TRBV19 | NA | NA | CASSPHPGGHWNNEQFF | TGTGCCAGTAGTCCGCATCCCGGGGGGCATTGGAACAATGAGCAGTTCTTC
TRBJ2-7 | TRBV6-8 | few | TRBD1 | CASTARGDRGHEQYF | TGTGCCAGCACGGCGAGGGGGGACAGGGGCCACGAGCAGTACTTC
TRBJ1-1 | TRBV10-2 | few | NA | CASQQGNGNTEAFF | TGCGCCAGTCAACAGGGTAATGGGAACACTGAAGCTTTCTTT
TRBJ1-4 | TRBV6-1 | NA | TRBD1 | CASRSTGGREKLFF | TGTGCCAGCAGATCGACAGGGGGCCGTGAAAAACTGTTTTTT
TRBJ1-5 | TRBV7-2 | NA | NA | CASSWGGSNQPQHF | TGTGCCAGCAGCTGGGGGGGGAGCAATCAGCCCCAGCATTTT
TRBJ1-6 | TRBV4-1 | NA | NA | CASSHALGGNSPLHF | TGCGCCAGCAGCCATGCCCTGGGGGGTAATTCACCCCTCCACTTT
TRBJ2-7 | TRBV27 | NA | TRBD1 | CASSWDRESEQYF | TGTGCCAGCAGTTGGGACAGGGAAAGTGAGCAGTACTTC
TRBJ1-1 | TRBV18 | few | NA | CASSPSRGTEAFF | TGTGCCAGCTCACCTTCTAGAGGCACTGAAGCTTTCTTT
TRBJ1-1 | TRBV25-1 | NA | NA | CASSERQGSTEAFF | TGTGCCAGCAGTGAACGCCAGGGCTCGACTGAAGCTTTCTTT
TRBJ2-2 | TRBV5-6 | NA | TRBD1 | CASSLGQGVGELFF | TGTGCCAGCAGCTTGGGACAGGGGGTCGGGGAGCTGTTTTTT
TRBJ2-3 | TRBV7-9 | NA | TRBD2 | CASSSGTSGGRDSTDTQYF | TGTGCCAGCAGCTCCGGGACTAGCGGGGGGCGGGATTCCACAGATACGCAGTATTTT
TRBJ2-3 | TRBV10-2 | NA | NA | CASSYLGDTQYF | TGCGCCAGCTCCTACCTTGGTGATACGCAGTATTTT
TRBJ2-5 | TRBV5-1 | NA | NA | CASSPPASRETQYF | TGCGCCAGCAGCCCTCCGGCGTCTAGGGAGACCCAGTACTTC
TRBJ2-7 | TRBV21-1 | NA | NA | CASRRTGFSYEQYF | TGTGCCAGCAGAAGGACAGGCTTCTCCTACGAGCAGTACTTC
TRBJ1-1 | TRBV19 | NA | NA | CASSGVEAFF | TGTGCCAGTAGTGGAGTTGAAGCTTTCTTT
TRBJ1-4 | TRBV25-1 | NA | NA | CASSDRHSNEKLFF | TGTGCCAGCAGTGACAGACATTCTAATGAAAAACTGTTTTTT
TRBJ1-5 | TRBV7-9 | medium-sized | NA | CASSLAIGEQPQHF | TGTGCCAGCAGCTTAGCGATTGGAGAACAGCCCCAGCATTTT
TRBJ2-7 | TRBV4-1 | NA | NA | CASSQEREGLGEQYF | TGCGCCAGCAGCCAAGAGAGAGAGGGCCTGGGCGAGCAGTACTTC
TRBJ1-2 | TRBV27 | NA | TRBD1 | CASRSPVGTGFNYGYTF | TGTGCCAGCAGGTCCCCCGTTGGGACAGGGTTTAACTATGGCTACACCTTC
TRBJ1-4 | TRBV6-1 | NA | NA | CASRAVTNEKLFF | TGTGCCAGCAGGGCCGTCACTAATGAAAAACTGTTTTTT